This T cell receptor (beta chain) was observed in a study of Tregs in tolerant kidney transplant recipients. Data came from immunoSEQ multiplex PCR; TCRdb stores just in-frame clones and leaves some out. The sample contains around 43,000 clones, about 89% of which appear only once. Germline V lookup: CDR1 SGDLS, CDR2 YYNGEE. The CDR3 totals 15 residues. Trimming took 0 bases from V and 6 from J, leaving 13 bases between them. Thawed PBMCs were FACS-sorted into unstimulated CD4+CD25+CD127- regulatory T cells, CD4+CD25- non-regulatory cells, CD4 and CD8 cells. Study-wide findings and caveats: Biological reproducibility was not directly addressed in this study. Activated donor B cell expansion appeared to reveal the most relevant donor-specific TCRbeta repertoire.

Note on this clone: Its antigen remains unidentified.

The clonotype was recovered from a human donor in good health. The sequenced material came from Tregs from blood. The chain joins TRBV9 to TRBJ1-5; D not certain. CDR3 amino acids: CASSVEVGEGQPQHF. The CDR3 DNA reads as TGTGCCAGCAGCGTAGAGGTCGGGGAAGGTCAGCCCCAGCATTTT.